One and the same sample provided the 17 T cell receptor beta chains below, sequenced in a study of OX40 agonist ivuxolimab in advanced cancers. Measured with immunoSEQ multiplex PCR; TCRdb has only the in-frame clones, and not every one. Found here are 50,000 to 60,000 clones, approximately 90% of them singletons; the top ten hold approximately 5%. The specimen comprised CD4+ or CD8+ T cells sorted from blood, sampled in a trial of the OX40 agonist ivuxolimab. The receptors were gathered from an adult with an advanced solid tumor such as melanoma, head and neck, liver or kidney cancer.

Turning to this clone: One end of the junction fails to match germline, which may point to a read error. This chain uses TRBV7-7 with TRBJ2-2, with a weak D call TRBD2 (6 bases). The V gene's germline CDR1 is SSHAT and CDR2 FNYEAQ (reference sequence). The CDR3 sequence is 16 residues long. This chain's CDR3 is CASSLESGSNTGELFF. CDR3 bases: TGTGCTAGCAGCTTAGAAAGCGGGTCGAACACCGGGGAGCTGTTTTTT.

DNA for the CDR3: TGTGCCAGCAGCTTGGGCCCCACTAGCGGGAAGGAGACCCAGTACTTC. This sequence encodes CASSLGPTSGKETQYF. V and J are TRBV11-3 and TRBJ2-5, with 10 bases fitting TRBD2. This CDR3 is built from 16 residues. The germline V gene encodes CDR1 SGHNT and CDR2 YENEEA. After removal of 3 bases from V and 5 bases from J, the junction contained 9 bases not matched to a gene.

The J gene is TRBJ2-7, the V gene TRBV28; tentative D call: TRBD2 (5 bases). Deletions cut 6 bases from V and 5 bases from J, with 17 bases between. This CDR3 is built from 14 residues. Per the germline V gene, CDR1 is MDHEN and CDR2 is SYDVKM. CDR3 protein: CASRSNGVLNEQYF. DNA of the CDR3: TGTGCCAGCAGATCCAACGGGGTTCTAAACGAGCAGTACTTC.

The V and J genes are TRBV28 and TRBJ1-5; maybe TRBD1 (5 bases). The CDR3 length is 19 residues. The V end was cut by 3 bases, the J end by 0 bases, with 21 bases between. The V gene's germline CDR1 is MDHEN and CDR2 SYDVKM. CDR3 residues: CASSLGGVGRRFSNQPQHF. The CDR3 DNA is TGTGCCAGCAGTTTGGGGGGGGTGGGGCGTAGGTTTAGCAATCAGCCCCAGCATTTT.

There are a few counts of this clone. This chain's CDR3 is CASSGGLAGRQETQYF. Here the CDR3 DNA reads TGTGCCAGCAGCGGGGGACTAGCGGGACGTCAAGAGACCCAGTACTTC. The J gene is TRBJ2-5, the V gene TRBV4-2, with 13 bases identical to TRBD2. Looked up from germline, CDR1 is LGHNA and CDR2 is YNFKEQ. This CDR3 spans 16 amino acids. V lost 5 bases and J lost 2; bases outside the gene matches: 5.

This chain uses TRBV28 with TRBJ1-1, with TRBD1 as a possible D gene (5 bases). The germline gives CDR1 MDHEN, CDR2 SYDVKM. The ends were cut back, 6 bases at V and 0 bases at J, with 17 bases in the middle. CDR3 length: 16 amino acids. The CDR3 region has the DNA TGTGCCAGCAGAGCTTGGGGCTCCACCTTGAACACTGAAGCTTTCTTT. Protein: CASRAWGSTLNTEAFF.

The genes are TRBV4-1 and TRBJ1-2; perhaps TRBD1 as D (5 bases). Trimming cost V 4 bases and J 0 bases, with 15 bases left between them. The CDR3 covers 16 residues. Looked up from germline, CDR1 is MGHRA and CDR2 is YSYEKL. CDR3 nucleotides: TGCGCCAGCAGCCGCAGGGTTTTACTGGCTAACTATGGCTACACCTTC. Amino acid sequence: CASSRRVLLANYGYTF.

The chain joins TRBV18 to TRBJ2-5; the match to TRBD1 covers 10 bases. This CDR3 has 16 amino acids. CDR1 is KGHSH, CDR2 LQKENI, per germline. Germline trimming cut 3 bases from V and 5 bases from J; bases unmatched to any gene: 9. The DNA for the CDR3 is TGTGCCAGCTCACCGCTCGGGACAGGGGCTACGGAGACCCAGTACTTC. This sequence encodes CASSPLGTGATETQYF.

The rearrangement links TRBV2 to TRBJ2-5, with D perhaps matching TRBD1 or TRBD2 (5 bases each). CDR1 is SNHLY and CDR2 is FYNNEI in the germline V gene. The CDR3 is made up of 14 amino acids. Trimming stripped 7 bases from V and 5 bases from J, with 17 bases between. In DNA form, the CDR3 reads TGTGCCAGCATTAGGGACGGCCGTGGGGAGACCCAGTACTTC. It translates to CASIRDGRGETQYF.

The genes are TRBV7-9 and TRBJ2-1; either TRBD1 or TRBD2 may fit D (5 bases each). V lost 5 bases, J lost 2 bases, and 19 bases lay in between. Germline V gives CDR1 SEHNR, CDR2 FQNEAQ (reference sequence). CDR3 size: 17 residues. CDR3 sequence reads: CASSPRLSGATYNEQFF. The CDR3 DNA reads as TGTGCCAGCAGCCCCCGCCTGTCCGGGGCCACCTACAATGAGCAGTTCTTC.

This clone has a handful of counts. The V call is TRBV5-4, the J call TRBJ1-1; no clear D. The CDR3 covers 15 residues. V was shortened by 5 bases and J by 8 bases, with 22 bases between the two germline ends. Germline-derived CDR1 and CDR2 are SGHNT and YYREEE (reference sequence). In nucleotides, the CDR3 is TGTGCCAGCAGTAGACCAGACGGACGTAAAGTGGAAGCTTTCTTT. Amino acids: CASSRPDGRKVEAFF. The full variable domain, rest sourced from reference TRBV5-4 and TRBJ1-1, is ETGVTQSPTHLIKTRGQQVTLRCSSQSGHNTVSWYQQALGQGPQFIFQYYREEENGRGNFPPRFSGLQFPNYSSELNVNALELDDSALYLCASSRPDGRKVEAFFGQGTRLTVV.

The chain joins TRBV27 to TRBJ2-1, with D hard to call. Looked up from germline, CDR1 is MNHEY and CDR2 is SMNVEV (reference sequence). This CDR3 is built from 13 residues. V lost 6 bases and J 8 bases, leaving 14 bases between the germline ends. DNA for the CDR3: TGTGCCAGCAGCAGGATGGGTAGCTATGAGCAGTTCTTC. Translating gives CASSRMGSYEQFF.

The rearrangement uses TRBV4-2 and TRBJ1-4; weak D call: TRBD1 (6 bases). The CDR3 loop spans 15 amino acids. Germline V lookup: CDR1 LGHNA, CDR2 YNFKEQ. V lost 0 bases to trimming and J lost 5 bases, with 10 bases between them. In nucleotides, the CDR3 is TGTGCCAGCAGCCAAGACAGGGGAGAAAATGAAAAACTGTTTTTT. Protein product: CASSQDRGENEKLFF.

The CDR3 loop reads CASSPSYRGYETQYF. CDR3 DNA: TGCGCCAGCAGCCCTTCTTACAGGGGGTACGAGACCCAGTACTTC. The V call is TRBV4-1, the J call TRBJ2-5; 8 bases are shared with TRBD1. The length of the CDR3 is 15 residues. V dropped 4 bases and J dropped 5; count of bases not matched to a gene: 9. CDR1 and CDR2 from the germline V gene are MGHRA and YSYEKL.

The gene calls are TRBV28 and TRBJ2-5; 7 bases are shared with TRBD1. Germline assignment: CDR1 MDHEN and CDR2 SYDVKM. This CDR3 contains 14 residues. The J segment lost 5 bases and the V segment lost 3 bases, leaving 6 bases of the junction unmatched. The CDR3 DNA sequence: TGTGCCAGCAGTTTTGCCAGGGGGAGCGAGACCCAGTACTTC. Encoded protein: CASSFARGSETQYF.

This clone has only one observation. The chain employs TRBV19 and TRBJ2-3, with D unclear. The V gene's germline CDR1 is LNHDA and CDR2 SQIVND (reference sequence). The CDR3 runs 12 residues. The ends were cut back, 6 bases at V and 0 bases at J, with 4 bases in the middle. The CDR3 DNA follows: TGTGCCAGTAGAAGGAGCACAGATACGCAGTATTTT. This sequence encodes CASRRSTDTQYF.

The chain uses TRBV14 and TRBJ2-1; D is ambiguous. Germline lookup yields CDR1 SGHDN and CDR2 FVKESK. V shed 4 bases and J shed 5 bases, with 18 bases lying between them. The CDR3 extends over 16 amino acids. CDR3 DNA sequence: TGTGCCAGCAGCCGTGAGATAGGTCTGGGTGACAATGAGCAGTTCTTC. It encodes CASSREIGLGDNEQFF.